These 21 T cell receptor beta chains were sequenced from one sample in a study of long-term antiretroviral therapy in people with HIV. Investigators performed immunoSEQ version v3.0 at survey level. Clones were sequenced by immunoSEQ multiplex PCR, and TCRdb holds only the in-frame ones, with some missing. The repertoire includes some 17,000 clones, around 80% of them detected once, and roughly 8.3% sits in the top ten. Sequenced here: unsorted PBMCs, sampled 0.1 years after starting antiretroviral therapy. The receptor set was obtained from a man aged 18 to 35 with HIV.

The chain has TRBV27 and TRBJ2-7; weak D call: TRBD1 (6 bases). CDR1 and CDR2 (germline): MNHEY, SMNVEV (reference sequence). This CDR3 spans 16 amino acids. V dropped 3 bases and J dropped 4 bases, with 19 bases sitting between them. The CDR3 nucleotides read TGTGCCAGCAGTTTTAAAGGTGCAGGGGTAGTTTACGAGCAGTACTTC. Translation: CASSFKGAGVVYEQYF.

The chain is built from TRBV30 and TRBJ2-7, with D perhaps assigned TRBD1 or TRBD2 (6 bases each). The CDR3 covers 12 residues. From germline, CDR1 is GTSNPN and CDR2 SVGIG (reference sequence). V was shortened by 2 bases and J by 2 bases, with 7 bases between the two germline ends. CDR3 sequence reads: CAWSRGAYEQYF. For the CDR3, the DNA is TGTGCCTGGAGTAGGGGGGCCTACGAGCAGTACTTC.

This chain uses TRBV5-6 with TRBJ1-1; D is undetermined. The germline V gene encodes CDR1 SGHDT and CDR2 YYEEEE. The CDR3 contains 12 residues. V was trimmed by 4 bases and J by 4 bases, leaving 8 bases between them. CDR3 amino acids: CASSLWTTEAFF. In nucleotides, the CDR3 is TGTGCCAGCAGCCTGTGGACCACTGAAGCTTTCTTT.

The chain has TRBV18 and TRBJ2-1; D remains ambiguous. The ends were cut back, 0 bases at V and 8 bases at J, with 5 bases in the middle. Per germline, CDR1 KGHSH and CDR2 LQKENI. The length of the CDR3 is 12 residues. The CDR3 nucleotides are TGTGCCAGCTCACCACCTGGCGATGAGCAGTTCTTC. As protein: CASSPPGDEQFF.

The chain links TRBV5-5 to TRBJ1-4; unclear D gene. V lost 6 bases to trimming and J lost 1 base, with 10 bases between them. The CDR3 covers 14 residues. Germline CDR1 is SGHKS and CDR2 is YYEKEE (reference sequence). The CDR3 nucleotides read TGTGCCAGCACCCCGACTGGAACTAATGAAAAACTGTTTTTT. Its protein is CASTPTGTNEKLFF.

The chain recombines TRBV6-6 with TRBJ1-6, with a weak D call TRBD1 (5 bases). This CDR3 spans 14 amino acids. V was cut by 2 bases and J by 6 bases, with 8 bases left in between. The germline V gene encodes CDR1 MNHNY and CDR2 SVGAGI (reference sequence). CDR3 DNA: TGTGCCAGCAGTTACCCAGGGACTAATTCACCCCTCCACTTT. This gives the protein CASSYPGTNSPLHF.

V usage is TRBV28 and J usage is TRBJ1-1; no clear D. V was shortened by 2 bases and J by 3 bases, with 7 bases between the two germline ends. CDR1 and CDR2 (germline): MDHEN, SYDVKM. This CDR3 is 13 amino acids long. This CDR3 reads CASSLGSDTEAFF. The CDR3 bases are TGTGCCAGCAGTTTAGGTTCAGACACTGAAGCTTTCTTT.

About this clone itself: An end of the junction does not agree with germline; a read error may underlie this. The DNA of the CDR3 is TGTGCCAGCAGCCCCGGGACAGGGTTAAATTTT. This sequence encodes CASSPGTGLNF. V and J are TRBV11-2 and TRBJ2-3, with 9 bases that match TRBD1. Germline-derived CDR1 and CDR2 are SGHAT and FQNNGV. CDR3 length equals 11 residues.

The genes are TRBV15 and TRBJ2-3; 8 positions agree with TRBD1. The V gene's germline CDR1 is LNHNV and CDR2 YYDKDF (reference sequence). The junction had 9 bases not matched to a gene; V was cut back by 11 bases and J by 5 bases. The CDR3 is 13 amino acids. CDR3 region: CASNRGLQDTQYF. CDR3 coding DNA: TGTGCCTCAAACAGGGGGTTACAAGATACGCAGTATTTT.

This clone was recorded once. V and J are TRBV7-9 and TRBJ2-3; unclear D gene. Per the germline V gene, CDR1 is SEHNR and CDR2 is FQNEAQ (reference sequence). This CDR3 spans 12 amino acids. Trimming stripped 5 bases from V and 4 bases from J, with 7 bases between. The CDR3 DNA reads TGTGCCAGCAGCCCACGGGCAGATACGCAGTATTTT. This translates into CASSPRADTQYF. The whole variable domain, remainder taken from reference TRBV7-9 and TRBJ2-3, is DTGVSQNPRHKITKRGQNVTFRCDPISEHNRLYWYRQTLGQGPEFLTYFQNEAQLEKSRLLSDRFSAERPKGSFSTLEIQRTEQGDSAMYLCASSPRADTQYFGPGTRLTVL.

This clone has a handful of counts. The V call is TRBV11-2, the J call TRBJ1-4, with TRBD1 identical over 9 bases. The CDR3 extends over 14 amino acids. V shed 3 bases, J shed 8 bases, and the junction held 4 bases outside the gene matches. In germline, CDR1 is SGHAT, CDR2 FQNNGV. The CDR3 region has the DNA TGTGCCAGCAGCTTTACAGGGGGCGGAGAAAAACTGTTTTTT. Translating gives CASSFTGGGEKLFF. Based on the CDR3 plus reference TRBV11-2 and TRBJ1-4, the full variable domain is EAGVAQSPRYKIIEKRQSVAFWCNPISGHATLYWYQQILGQGPKLLIQFQNNGVVDDSQLPKDRFSAERLKGVDSTLKIQPAKLEDSAVYLCASSFTGGGEKLFFGSGTQLSVL.

This chain connects TRBV5-4 to TRBJ1-1, with a tentative D call TRBD1 (6 bases). The CDR3 has 15 amino acids. V was pared by 2 bases and J by 5 bases, with 16 bases between. Germline CDR1 and CDR2: SGHNT and YYREEE (reference sequence). The CDR3 is CASSLGGLVGTEAFF. The CDR3 DNA reads as TGTGCCAGCAGCTTAGGGGGGTTAGTGGGAACTGAAGCTTTCTTT. Supplemented by reference TRBV5-4 and TRBJ1-1, the full variable domain reads ETGVTQSPTHLIKTRGQQVTLRCSSQSGHNTVSWYQQALGQGPQFIFQYYREEENGRGNFPPRFSGLQFPNYSSELNVNALELDDSALYLCASSLGGLVGTEAFFGQGTRLTVV.

This chain uses TRBV9 with TRBJ1-2; a weak D match, TRBD1 (5 bases). V lost 3 bases to trimming and J lost 9 bases, with 12 bases between them. Germline V gene sequence: CDR1 SGDLS, CDR2 YYNGEE. This CDR3 is 12 amino acids long. The CDR3 is CASSGTTSCYTF. The DNA of the CDR3 is TGTGCCAGCAGCGGGACAACAAGTTGCTACACCTTC.

The gene calls are TRBV13 and TRBJ2-4, with TRBD2 as a possible D gene (6 bases). V lost 5 bases to trimming and J lost 9 bases, with 11 bases between them. Germline values: CDR1 PRHDT, CDR2 FYEKMQ (reference sequence). CDR3 size: 12 residues. In DNA, the CDR3 is TGTGCCAGCAGCCTCCTGGGAGGCATTCAGTACTTC. This gives the protein CASSLLGGIQYF.

This clone was found a few times. J is TRBJ1-2 and V is TRBV14; D call uncertain. This CDR3 contains 13 residues. Germline V gene sequence: CDR1 SGHDN, CDR2 FVKESK. Trimming pared 1 base from V and 4 bases from J, leaving 7 bases between. CDR3 in DNA: TGTGCCAGCAGCCAAGCGATCGCCTATGGCTACACCTTC. Protein product: CASSQAIAYGYTF.

V gene TRBV4-2 combines with J gene TRBJ2-7, with 10 bases identical to TRBD1. CDR1 is LGHNA, CDR2 YNFKEQ, per germline. Germline trimming cut 0 bases from V and 3 bases from J; bases unmatched to any gene: 2. The CDR3 runs 15 residues. CDR3: CASSQERTGGYEQYF. CDR3 coding DNA: TGTGCCAGCAGCCAAGAGAGGACAGGGGGCTACGAGCAGTACTTC.

The V and J genes are TRBV11-2 and TRBJ2-1, with unresolved D. The CDR3 is 14 residues long. The germline CDR1 and CDR2 sequences are SGHAT and FQNNGV. With 5 bases removed from V and 6 bases from J, the gap between germline ends came to 14 bases. CDR3 amino acids: CASSQTAVLNEQFF. The CDR3 DNA is TGTGCCAGCAGCCAGACGGCGGTTCTCAATGAGCAGTTCTTC.

Note on this clone: Other DNA sequences from this sample encode an identical CDR3 as well. The chain links TRBV11-2 to TRBJ2-7; no clear D. The V end was cut by 0 bases, the J end by 6 bases, with 6 bases between. The germline gives CDR1 SGHAT, CDR2 FQNNGV. The CDR3 is 12 amino acids. Here the CDR3 reads CASSLDLSEQYF. The DNA for the CDR3 is TGTGCCAGCAGCTTAGATTTGAGCGAGCAGTACTTC.

The sample holds one count of this clone. The chain recombines TRBV19 with TRBJ2-7; D unresolved. Germline loops: CDR1 LNHDA, CDR2 SQIVND (reference sequence). The CDR3 contains 13 residues. V was shortened by 4 bases and J by 1 base, with 8 bases between the two germline ends. This CDR3 reads CASSRDNSYEQYF. DNA of the CDR3: TGTGCCAGTAGTAGAGACAATTCCTACGAGCAGTACTTC. Looking up the rest from reference TRBV19 and TRBJ2-7 gives the full variable domain: DGGITQSPKYLFRKEGQNVTLSCEQNLNHDAMYWYRQDPGQGLRLIYYSQIVNDFQKGDIAEGYSVSREKKESFPLTVTSAQKNPTAFYLCASSRDNSYEQYFGPGTRLTVT.

Only one count was recorded for this clone. This chain uses TRBV11-2 with TRBJ2-1; tentatively, D is TRBD1 (6 bases). Germline CDR1 is SGHAT and CDR2 is FQNNGV. The V gene lost 5 bases and the J gene lost 5 bases, with 16 bases spanning the gap. The CDR3 runs 15 residues. DNA of the CDR3: TGTGCCAGCAGCCGCGGACGGGACAATCACAATGAGCAGTTCTTC. It yields the protein CASSRGRDNHNEQFF.

This sequence joins TRBV19 and TRBJ1-1; D might be TRBD1 (5 bases). The germline V and J ends were trimmed by 4 bases and 0 bases, with 15 bases remaining between them. The CDR3 has 16 residues. Germline V gene lookup returns CDR1 LNHDA and CDR2 SQIVND (reference sequence). The CDR3 sequence: CASSTLTDHMNTEAFF. The DNA for the CDR3 is TGTGCCAGTAGTACTTTGACAGACCACATGAACACTGAAGCTTTCTTT.